This entry features one T cell receptor beta chain sequence. Its target is not known. This entry comes from a study of cytotoxic CD8 clonotypes in ibrutinib-treated CLL. Study-level points and caveats: Elevated clonality accompanied ibrutinib response, with a return toward baseline values at progression.

Only in-frame clones appear in the TCRdb table, and some are missing; sequencing was by immunoSEQ multiplex PCR. The sample carries almost 250,000 clones, 70% recorded once. This CDR3 has 15 amino acids. CDR1 SQVTM and CDR2 ANQGSEA come from the germline V gene. Trimming at V came to 2 bases and at J to 6 bases, leaving 10 bases not matched to a gene. The sequenced sample was PBMCs, obtained after 24 months of ibrutinib treatment. The source is a human donor with chronic lymphocytic leukemia. This chain links TRBV29-1 with TRBJ2-4, with TRBD1 matching 7 bases. The CDR3 here is CSVEPADRITNIQYF. The CDR3, as DNA: TGCAGCGTTGAACCGGCGGACAGGATCACAAACATTCAGTACTTC. The full variable domain, in which reference TRBV29-1 and TRBJ2-4 provide the parts outside the CDR3, is SAVISQKPSRDICQRGTSLTIQCQVDSQVTMMFWYRQQPGQSLTLIATANQGSEATYESGFVIDKFPISRPNLTFSTLTVSNMSPEDSSIYLCSVEPADRITNIQYFGAGTRLSVL.